This T cell receptor (beta chain) originates from a study of memory CD4+ T cells and cytomegalovirus serostatus. Overall study results and limits: Of more than 150 reported CMV TCRbeta sequences, some 67 were found in memory CD4+ repertoires.

V lost 0 bases, J lost 11 bases, and 8 bases lay in between. Germline lookup yields CDR1 GTSNPN and CDR2 SVGIG (reference sequence). The CDR3 contains 11 residues. Notes on this clone: Its specificity is not known.

The sort gate was single viable CD3+CD4+CD8-CD45RO+ cells for memory CD4+ T cells. Authors' processing steps: After removing out-of-frame reads, around 2.2 million distinct TCRbeta sequences remained. Measured with immunoSEQ multiplex PCR; TCRdb has only the in-frame clones, and not every one. That table is the source of V, J and clone size, and D and trimming were worked out from the DNA. The table records about 42,000 clones, around 78% of them present only once. This clonotype was obtained from an adult in good health and CMV-seronegative. This chain joins TRBV30 and TRBJ2-1; no firm D call. Sequencing was done on a sample of memory CD4+ T cells from blood. In nucleotides, the CDR3 is TGTGCCTGGAGTGTAGAGGCCAAGCAGTTCTTC. The encoded protein is CAWSVEAKQFF.